This TCR beta chain is drawn from a study of vaccination and CD4 T cells after COVID-19. Study-wide context: A median of around 70 days (range 14 to 241) separated dose two from the taking of post-vaccine samples.

Cultured CD4+ T cells had their DNA profiled by the Oncomine TCR Beta short-read assay. TCRdb re-called the PCR reads with MiXCR, one entry per CDR3 protein. The repertoire holds 11,000 to 15,000 distinct CDR3 sequences, roughly 30% seen once, with 10% in the top ten. Study observations and caveats: Median SARS-CoV-2-reactive clonotype numbers went up from around 21 to 38, but not significantly.

Treatment: roughly ten-day PBMC culture with coronavirus spike peptide pools or control peptides (ViraFEST assay). Cultures got half-medium changes with IL-2 on days 3 and 7. In the case of this clonotype: Its antigen remains unknown.

CDR3 length: 15 amino acids. Trimming took off 6 bases at V and 0 bases at J, with 12 bases between the two ends. Germline CDR1 DFQATT, CDR2 SNEGSKA (reference sequence). This receptor was obtained from a human donor who had recovered from COVID-19. The rearrangement joins TRBV20-1 to TRBJ1-6; unclear D gene. The sequencing here drew on CD4+ T cells from blood, cultured in vitro, taken after SARS-CoV-2 vaccination. The DNA of the CDR3 is TGCAGTGCCCCGGGAAGGAGCTCCTATAATTCACCCCTCCACTTT. It encodes CSAPGRSSYNSPLHF.